One sample yielded the 15 T cell receptor beta chains listed below, sequenced in a study of neurological immune-mediated disorders. TCRdb ran MiXCR on the 5' RACE reads and lists one entry per CDR3 protein. Of about 15,000 distinct CDR3 sequences in the sample, 3.5% are singletons; the top ten hold just over 20%. Sequenced sample: CD8+ T cells from blood. Receptor source: a woman between 40 and 50 years old in good health.

A note on this clonotype: The missing conserved phenylalanine or tryptophan at the end of this CDR3 makes a read error likely. The chain has TRBV12-3 or TRBV12-4 and TRBJ1-5; TRBD1 might be the D (5 bases). The CDR3 covers 14 residues. This CDR3 is CDSSLVQGNQPQHC. CDR3 coding DNA: TGTGACAGCAGCTTGGTACAGGGCAATCAGCCCCAGCATTGT.

This clonotype has ten or more counts. The chain combines TRBV28 with TRBJ2-2; the D gene is possibly TRBD1 (6 bases). The V and J ends lost 5 bases and 0 bases respectively, with 13 bases between them. CDR3 size: 16 residues. CDR1 is MDHEN and CDR2 is SYDVKM in the germline V gene. CDR3 bases: TGTGCCAGCAGTCGGAAAACAGGGTCGAACACCGGGGAGCTGTTTTTT. This translates into CASSRKTGSNTGELFF.

This clonotype was seen many times. The chain joins TRBV27 to TRBJ2-1; TRBD2 agrees at 7 bases. Losses at the gene ends were 5 bases for V and 10 bases for J; bases not matched to a gene: 8. The V gene's germline CDR1 is MNHEY and CDR2 SMNVEV (reference sequence). The CDR3 has 13 amino acids. CDR3 DNA: TGTGCCAGCAGTGCTCTAGCGGATGCGGAGCAGTTCTTC. As protein: CASSALADAEQFF.

This clonotype was observed at least ten times. The chain combines TRBV6-5 with TRBJ2-1; D uncertain. V lost 6 bases, J lost 8 bases, and 17 bases lay in between. This CDR3 is 14 amino acids long. Germline V gene lookup returns CDR1 MNHEY and CDR2 SVGAGI. This CDR3 is CASSLDGDGDEQFF. CDR3 sequence (DNA): TGTGCCAGCAGCTTAGACGGCGATGGCGATGAGCAGTTCTTC.

The chain joins TRBV12-3 or TRBV12-4 to TRBJ2-7; no clear D. The CDR3 spans 13 residues. Between the trimmed V and J ends, which lost 6 bases and 6 bases, there was a span of 15 bases. The chain's CDR3 is CASSPTPLLEQYF. CDR3 sequence (DNA): TGTGCCAGCAGCCCAACTCCCCTGCTCGAGCAGTACTTC.

This clonotype has a count of ten or more. This chain links TRBV27 with TRBJ2-7; D is possibly TRBD1 or TRBD2 (5 bases each). Trimming cost V 0 bases and J 5 bases, with 11 bases left between them. CDR1 MNHEY and CDR2 SMNVEV come from the germline V gene (reference sequence). The CDR3 has 14 amino acids. Here the CDR3 reads CASSLSWQGDEQYF. The DNA of the CDR3 is TGTGCCAGCAGTTTATCCTGGCAGGGAGACGAGCAGTACTTC.

This clonotype was counted many times. The rearrangement links TRBV20-1 to TRBJ2-7, with 9 bases fitting TRBD2. This CDR3 is 17 amino acids long. Per the germline V gene, CDR1 is DFQATT and CDR2 is SNEGSKA (reference sequence). Losses at the gene ends were 3 bases for V and 2 bases for J; bases not matched to a gene: 14. The CDR3 loop reads CSASPLGVREGPYEQYF. The CDR3, as DNA: TGCAGTGCTAGCCCCCTCGGGGTGCGGGAGGGCCCCTACGAGCAGTACTTC.

This clonotype is termed medium-sized. The V and J genes are TRBV4-1 and TRBJ2-5, with D possibly being TRBD1 or TRBD2 (5 bases each). Germline V lookup: CDR1 MGHRA, CDR2 YSYEKL. The V and J ends lost 4 bases and 1 base respectively, with 10 bases between them. The CDR3 totals 14 residues. In DNA form, the CDR3 reads TGCGCCAGCAGCCCGGGGCGGACCCAAGAGACCCAGTACTTC. It yields the protein CASSPGRTQETQYF.

This clonotype was counted ten times or more. This chain connects TRBV6-5 to TRBJ2-2; 13 nucleotides match TRBD2. Trimming removed 0 bases from V and 7 bases from J; junction bases left unmatched: 5. CDR3 length equals 17 residues. Germline CDR1 and CDR2: MNHEY and SVGAGI. The CDR3 loop is CASSYSRTSGSGGELFF. The CDR3 DNA is TGTGCCAGCAGTTACTCCCGGACTAGCGGGAGTGGCGGGGAGCTGTTTTTT.

This clonotype was recorded many times. This chain joins TRBV9 and TRBJ2-7; possibly TRBD1 or TRBD2 for D (5 bases each). CDR3 length equals 14 residues. The germline gives CDR1 SGDLS, CDR2 YYNGEE. Trimming removed 0 bases from V and 3 bases from J, with 10 bases in between. The chain's CDR3 is CASSVAGGDYEQYF. Here the CDR3 DNA reads TGTGCCAGCAGCGTAGCTGGGGGTGACTACGAGCAGTACTTC.

This clonotype was detected ten times or more. The chain links TRBV29-1 to TRBJ2-1; D gene unclear. This CDR3 comprises 15 residues. Germline CDR1 and CDR2: SQVTM and ANQGSEA. V shed 2 bases and J shed 2 bases, with 13 bases lying between them. The CDR3 DNA is TGCAGCGTTGAATCCCCCGAAGGACCCTACAATGAGCAGTTCTTC. This translates into CSVESPEGPYNEQFF.

This clonotype was seen repeatedly, ten times or more. J is TRBJ2-1 and V is TRBV6-2 or TRBV6-3; TRBD2 matches 10 bases. The CDR3 extends over 15 amino acids. Per the germline V gene, CDR1 is MNHEY and CDR2 is SVGEGT. J was trimmed by 3 bases and V by 4 bases; bases with no gene match: 3. The CDR3 protein is CASSSASGGYNEQFF. As DNA, the CDR3 is TGTGCCAGCAGTTCGGCTAGCGGGGGCTACAATGAGCAGTTCTTC.

V gene TRBV28 combines with J gene TRBJ2-3; TRBD2 aligns across 9 bases. The V and J ends lost 4 bases and 9 bases, in that order; junction bases with no gene match: 14. The CDR3 length is 16 residues. Germline lookup yields CDR1 MDHEN and CDR2 SYDVKM. The chain's CDR3 is CASSSTAGGRMETQYF. The CDR3 region has the DNA TGTGCCAGCAGTTCAACAGCGGGAGGCCGGATGGAAACGCAGTATTTT.

This clonotype occurred many times. J is TRBJ2-7 and V is TRBV28; D could derive from TRBD1 or TRBD2 (6 bases each). Between the trimmed V and J ends, which lost 8 bases and 0 bases, there was a span of 17 bases. In germline, CDR1 is MDHEN, CDR2 SYDVKM. The CDR3 runs to 15 residues. This CDR3 is CASAVTGGFSYEQYF. The DNA of the CDR3 is TGTGCCAGCGCCGTTACCGGGGGCTTCTCCTACGAGCAGTACTTC.

In its sample, this clonotype was seen many times. The V gene is TRBV7-9, the J gene TRBJ2-7; 8 positions agree with TRBD1. Unmatched junction bases numbered 0, after V lost 1 base and J lost 7 bases. Germline values: CDR1 SEHNR, CDR2 FQNEAQ (reference sequence). CDR3 length equals 12 residues. In DNA form, the CDR3 reads TGTGCCAGCAGCTTAGGGGACAGGGAGCAGTACTTC. Its translation: CASSLGDREQYF.